The text below deals with one T cell receptor beta chain. What it binds is unknown. Next came a second PCR, run for about 6 to 11 cycles, which used a sample-barcoded 5' primer along with a J-beta primer mix. Via MiXCR, TCRdb re-called the 5' RACE reads, giving one row per CDR3 protein. The data show more than 650,000 distinct CDR3 sequences, under 30% seen once. The data stem from a study of blood T cells in healthy people across ages. General study findings and limits: It was not known whether donors were CMV positive (a possible confounder of expanded clonotype changes).

The CDR3 is 17 residues long. Between the trimmed V and J ends, which lost 1 base and 0 bases, there was a span of 16 bases. Germline V CDR1 and CDR2: MDHEN, SYDVKM. These data were also filed under a second study, of T cells of mothers and their children. As reported in that work: Extracted RNA, in its entirety, went into cDNA synthesis at approximately 1.5 ug per 15 ul. Over 8 million reads per mother and some 3 million per child were obtained. Across the analysis, no persistent microchimeric T cell clones were detected.

The clonotype was recovered from a boy aged 5-17 years in good health. The sequenced sample was blood. This chain uses TRBV28 with TRBJ2-7; D not certain. CDR3 sequence (DNA): TGTGCCAGCAGTTTATATGGGCAGCTCGCACCCTCCTACGAGCAGTACTTC. Amino acid sequence: CASSLYGQLAPSYEQYF.